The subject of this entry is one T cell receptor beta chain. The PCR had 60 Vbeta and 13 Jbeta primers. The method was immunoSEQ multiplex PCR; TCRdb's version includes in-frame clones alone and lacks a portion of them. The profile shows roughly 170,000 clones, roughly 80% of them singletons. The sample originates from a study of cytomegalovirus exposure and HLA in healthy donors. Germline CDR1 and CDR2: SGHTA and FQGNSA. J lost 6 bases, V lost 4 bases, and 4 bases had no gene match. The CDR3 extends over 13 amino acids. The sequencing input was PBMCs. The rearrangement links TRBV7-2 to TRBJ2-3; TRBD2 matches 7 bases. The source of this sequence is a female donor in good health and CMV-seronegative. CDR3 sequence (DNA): TGTGCCAGCAGCTCCACTAGCGTGGATACGCAGTATTTT. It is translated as CASSSTSVDTQYF.